One and the same sample provided the 15 T cell receptor beta chains below, sequenced in a study of cytomegalovirus exposure and HLA in healthy donors. This PCR relied on a set of 60 Vbeta primers and 13 Jbeta primers. The data were produced by immunoSEQ multiplex PCR, yet TCRdb's version contains in-frame clones alone and is incomplete. The table records a few hundred thousand clones, 80% to 95% of them present only once. The sequenced sample consisted of PBMCs. The origin of the receptors is a girl between 2 and 10 years old in good health and CMV-seronegative.

This chain links TRBV9 with TRBJ2-1, with 13 bases that match TRBD2. Germline-derived CDR1 and CDR2 are SGDLS and YYNGEE. V lost 0 bases to trimming and J lost 10 bases; unmatched junction nucleotides: 1. This CDR3 has 14 amino acids. The chain's CDR3 is CASSVGTSGGEQFF. The CDR3 nucleotides are TGTGCCAGCAGCGTAGGGACTAGCGGGGGAGAGCAGTTCTTC.

The chain couples TRBV7-8 to TRBJ1-5; tentatively, D is TRBD1 (6 bases). Per germline, CDR1 SGHVS and CDR2 FQNEAQ. V lost 1 base, J lost 6 bases, and 13 bases lay in between. The CDR3 has 15 residues. In DNA, the CDR3 is TGTGCCAGCAGCTTAGAAGGGGGGGCAACTCAGCCCCAGCATTTT. As protein: CASSLEGGATQPQHF. Full variable domain (remainder filled in from reference TRBV7-8 and TRBJ1-5): GAGVSQSPRYKVAKRGQDVALRCDPISGHVSLFWYQQALGQGPEFLTYFQNEAQLDKSGLPSDRFFAERPEGSVSTLKIQRTQQEDSAVYLCASSLEGGATQPQHFGDGTRLSIL.

This clone was picked up one time. The V and J genes are TRBV5-1 and TRBJ1-4; a possible D gene is TRBD1 (6 bases). Germline lookup yields CDR1 SGHRS and CDR2 YFSETQ. Trimming left V 4 bases short and J 4 bases short, with 14 bases between. The CDR3 totals 15 residues. CDR3 nucleotides: TGCGCCAGCAGCGCGGTGAAGACAGGTAATGAAAAACTGTTTTTT. It encodes CASSAVKTGNEKLFF.

This chain connects TRBV29-1 to TRBJ1-2, with TRBD1 as a possible D gene (5 bases). In germline, CDR1 is SQVTM, CDR2 ANQGSEA. The ends were cut back, 3 bases at V and 2 bases at J, with 10 bases in the middle. The CDR3 totals 13 residues. The CDR3 nucleotides are TGCAGCGTTGAGTTGTCAGGGAACTATGGCTACACCTTC. It yields the protein CSVELSGNYGYTF.

The CDR3 bases are TGTGCCAGCAGTGCCGCCTCAACAGGGCTTGGGGCCAACGTCCTGACTTTC. Encoded protein: CASSAASTGLGANVLTF. The genes are TRBV6-1 and TRBJ2-6, with D tentatively TRBD1 (6 bases). Germline V gene data show CDR1 as MNHNS and CDR2 as SASEGT. V gave up 4 bases and J gave up 3 bases, with 16 bases separating them. The CDR3 totals 17 residues.

The chain has TRBV28 and TRBJ2-5; 9 nucleotides match TRBD1. The CDR3 runs to 15 residues. J gave up 5 bases and V 3 bases, and 7 bases lay outside the gene matches. The germline V gene encodes CDR1 MDHEN and CDR2 SYDVKM. CDR3: CASSLHRGLQETQYF. In nucleotides, the CDR3 is TGTGCCAGCAGTTTGCACAGGGGGCTCCAGGAGACCCAGTACTTC.

This chain connects TRBV28 to TRBJ1-1, with D possibly TRBD1 on 5 matching bases. The V end lost 7 bases, the J end lost 1 base, and 19 bases lay between the germline ends. The CDR3 sequence is 16 residues long. From germline, CDR1 is MDHEN and CDR2 SYDVKM. CDR3 residues: CASTLGGKGANTEAFF. The CDR3 coding sequence is TGTGCCAGCACACTGGGGGGGAAAGGGGCGAACACTGAAGCTTTCTTT. The variable domain in full, completed from reference TRBV28 and TRBJ1-1, reads DVKVTQSSRYLVKRTGEKVFLECVQDMDHENMFWYRQDPGLGLRLIYFSYDVKMKEKGDIPEGYSVSREKKERFSLILESASTNQTSMYLCASTLGGKGANTEAFFGQGTRLTVV.

The table lists this clone with a count of one. This chain uses TRBV7-8 with TRBJ2-7; D possibly corresponds to TRBD1 (6 bases). Germline assignment: CDR1 SGHVS and CDR2 FQNEAQ. The CDR3 runs 13 residues. The ends were cut back, 5 bases at V and 1 base at J, with 9 bases in the middle. The CDR3 nucleotides are TGTGCCAGCAGCCCTGGACAGTCCTACGAGCAGTACTTC. Its translation: CASSPGQSYEQYF.

The V and J genes are TRBV9 and TRBJ2-5; maybe TRBD1 (6 bases). V lost 3 bases to trimming and J lost 5 bases, with 14 bases between them. The CDR3 runs to 14 residues. Germline V gene data show CDR1 as SGDLS and CDR2 as YYNGEE. The CDR3 DNA is TGTGCCAGCAGCGGGGGACACCCCCTGGAGACCCAGTACTTC. Its translation: CASSGGHPLETQYF.

This chain links TRBV27 with TRBJ2-1, with 7 bases lining up with TRBD1. Unmatched junction bases numbered 5, after V lost 2 bases and J lost 4 bases. Germline lookup yields CDR1 MNHEY and CDR2 SMNVEV (reference sequence). The CDR3 is 15 amino acids. The CDR3: CASSLHAQGYNEQFF. In DNA, the CDR3 is TGTGCCAGCAGTTTACACGCACAGGGGTACAATGAGCAGTTCTTC.

The rearrangement uses TRBV5-1 and TRBJ1-3; D possibly corresponds to TRBD1 (5 bases). Trimming took 4 bases from V and 0 from J, leaving 14 bases between them. Germline-derived CDR1 and CDR2 are SGHRS and YFSETQ. The CDR3 extends over 16 amino acids. CDR3 sequence (DNA): TGCGCCAGCAGCAAACAGGCGACGGTCTCTGGAAACACCATATATTTT. It encodes CASSKQATVSGNTIYF.

This clone was found a few times. This chain uses TRBV25-1 with TRBJ1-4; unclear D gene. Germline V gene sequence: CDR1 MGHDK, CDR2 SYGVNS. Trimming stripped 5 bases from V and 2 bases from J, with 6 bases between. The CDR3 has 13 amino acids. In DNA form, the CDR3 reads TGTGCCAGCAGTACCCGGACTAATGAAAAACTGTTTTTT. This gives the protein CASSTRTNEKLFF.

The V gene is TRBV30, the J gene TRBJ1-2; possible D gene TRBD1, 5 bases. The length of the CDR3 is 12 residues. The V gene lost 3 bases and the J gene lost 2 bases, with 7 bases spanning the gap. Per the germline V gene, CDR1 is GTSNPN and CDR2 is SVGIG (reference sequence). CDR3 sequence (DNA): TGTGCCTGGAGCGGGGGGAACTATGGCTACACCTTC. Amino acids: CAWSGGNYGYTF.

CDR3 amino acids: CASSTGQGYQPQHF. CDR3 DNA sequence: TGTGCCAGTAGTACCGGACAGGGCTATCAGCCCCAGCATTTT. V gene TRBV19 combines with J gene TRBJ1-5; 8 nucleotides match TRBD1. The CDR3 is 14 amino acids. Looked up from germline, CDR1 is LNHDA and CDR2 is SQIVND (reference sequence). J was trimmed by 5 bases and V by 4 bases; bases with no gene match: 4.

This clone was seen only a few times. At the DNA level, this CDR3 is encoded by other sequences in the same sample as well. The V gene is TRBV9, the J gene TRBJ2-7; 11 bases align to TRBD1. After removal of 3 bases from V and 2 bases from J, the junction contained 10 bases not matched to a gene. CDR1 and CDR2 from the germline V gene are SGDLS and YYNGEE. The CDR3 runs to 17 residues. In DNA form, the CDR3 reads TGTGCCAGCAGCGACTCCGGGACAGGGGGGCGGACCTACGAGCAGTACTTC. This encodes CASSDSGTGGRTYEQYF.